This T cell receptor (beta chain) comes out of a study of cytomegalovirus exposure and HLA in healthy donors. Study-level findings and limits: TRBV6-2, TRBV6-3 and some other V segments were unresolvable in 87-base-pair reads. TCR beta sequences reportedly predicted the HLA-A and HLA-B alleles of most subjects accurately. Highly shared sequence variants in one cluster were likely a sequencing artifact.

A multiplex PCR was run with 60 Vbeta primers and 13 Jbeta primers. Method: immunoSEQ multiplex PCR; TCRdb's copy keeps in-frame clones and lacks some. The data contain 33,000 or so clones, approximately 90% of them singletons. On this clone itself: Its antigen is as yet unknown.

The CDR3 is 17 amino acids. The V gene end was trimmed by 5 bases and the J gene end by 3 bases; junction bases not matched to a gene: 7. CDR1 LNHDA and CDR2 SQIVND come from the germline V gene (reference sequence). V gene TRBV19 combines with J gene TRBJ2-3; TRBD2 agrees at 14 bases. The material sequenced was PBMCs. The clonotype comes from a woman under 30 in good health and CMV-seronegative. This chain's CDR3 is CASSPGLAGGLTDTQYF. The CDR3, as DNA: TGTGCCAGTAGTCCAGGACTAGCGGGAGGTTTGACAGATACGCAGTATTTT. Full variable domain (remainder filled in from reference TRBV19 and TRBJ2-3): DGGITQSPKYLFRKEGQNVTLSCEQNLNHDAMYWYRQDPGQGLRLIYYSQIVNDFQKGDIAEGYSVSREKKESFPLTVTSAQKNPTAFYLCASSPGLAGGLTDTQYFGPGTRLTVL.